One and the same sample provided the 28 T cell receptor beta chains below, sequenced in a study of patients and donors after allogeneic stem cell transplantation. TCRdb recomputed calls from the RT-PCR reads with MiXCR, one row per CDR3 protein. Here the sample spans over 150,000 distinct CDR3 sequences, about 30% being singletons. Sequencing was done on a sample of blood, either unsorted or a sorted T cell fraction (not recorded which). The origin of the receptors is a human donor who was either an allogeneic HSCT recipient or a stem cell or donor lymphocyte infusion donor (not recorded which). It is not recorded whose cells these are; they may come from a transplant donor.

This clonotype was counted a few times. This chain joins TRBV28 and TRBJ1-3; D uncertain. Between the trimmed V and J ends, which lost 7 bases and 4 bases, there was a span of 11 bases. CDR3 length equals 13 residues. Germline loops: CDR1 MDHEN, CDR2 SYDVKM. In DNA form, the CDR3 reads TGTGCCAGCACACACAGAAGAGGAAACACCATATATTTT. Encoded protein: CASTHRRGNTIYF.

This clonotype was seen more than once but under ten times. This chain connects TRBV19 to TRBJ2-3; 10 nucleotides align to TRBD1. Trimming removed 8 bases from V and 3 bases from J; junction bases left unmatched: 2. The CDR3 length is 13 residues. Germline V gene lookup returns CDR1 LNHDA and CDR2 SQIVND (reference sequence). The CDR3 region is CASLGQGTDTQYF. The CDR3 DNA is TGTGCCAGTTTGGGACAGGGGACAGATACGCAGTATTTT.

This clonotype was counted only a few times. CDR3 DNA sequence: TGCAGTGCCCTAGGCGACACTTCCCTCTATGGCTACACCTTC. Encoded protein: CSALGDTSLYGYTF. The J gene is TRBJ1-2, the V gene TRBV20-1; D not certain. With 6 bases removed from V and 4 bases from J, the gap between germline ends came to 18 bases. CDR3 length: 14 amino acids. Germline values: CDR1 DFQATT, CDR2 SNEGSKA (reference sequence).

This clonotype has a count of ten or more. The J gene is TRBJ1-4, the V gene TRBV7-9, with 8 bases fitting TRBD1. The junction had 7 bases not matched to a gene; V was cut back by 5 bases and J by 8 bases. The CDR3 length is 14 residues. Per the germline V gene, CDR1 is SEHNR and CDR2 is FQNEAQ (reference sequence). For the CDR3, the DNA is TGTGCCAGCAGCCTACAGACAGGGGTAGAAAAACTGTTTTTT. It specifies CASSLQTGVEKLFF. The full variable domain, completed using reference TRBV7-9 and TRBJ1-4, is DTGVSQNPRHKITKRGQNVTFRCDPISEHNRLYWYRQTLGQGPEFLTYFQNEAQLEKSRLLSDRFSAERPKGSFSTLEIQRTEQGDSAMYLCASSLQTGVEKLFFGSGTQLSVL.

This clonotype appeared a few times. The rearrangement uses TRBV29-1 and TRBJ2-7; no definite D call. The CDR3 runs to 12 residues. V lost 4 bases, J lost 3 bases, and 10 bases lay in between. CDR1 and CDR2 from the germline V gene are SQVTM and ANQGSEA. As DNA, the CDR3 is TGCAGCGTTGCGGGTGGGGACTACGAGCAGTACTTC. Its protein product is CSVAGGDYEQYF.

The V and J genes are TRBV25-1 and TRBJ2-5; possibly TRBD1 for D (5 bases). Germline assignment: CDR1 MGHDK and CDR2 SYGVNS. The length of the CDR3 is 15 residues. V was pared by 6 bases and J by 2 bases, with 16 bases between. CDR3 DNA: TGTGCCAGCAGCTCCCACAGGCCAAATCAAGAGACCCAGTACTTC. As protein: CASSSHRPNQETQYF.

This clonotype was detected a few times. This sequence joins TRBV5-6 and TRBJ2-3, with TRBD2 as a possible D gene (5 bases). V was shortened by 4 bases and J by 6 bases, with 18 bases between the two germline ends. The CDR3 runs 15 residues. Germline V CDR1 and CDR2: SGHDT, YYEEEE. CDR3 in DNA: TGTGCCAGCAGCGGGGAAACTAGGGTTGCGGATACGCAGTATTTT. This codes for CASSGETRVADTQYF.

V usage is TRBV30 and J usage is TRBJ2-7, with TRBD1 identical over 7 bases. Germline lookup yields CDR1 GTSNPN and CDR2 SVGIG (reference sequence). The CDR3 has 16 residues. With 0 bases clipped from V and 1 base from J, the junction kept 9 bases outside the gene matches. Here the CDR3 reads CAWSVTLGTDSYEQYF. CDR3 in DNA: TGTGCCTGGAGTGTAACGTTAGGGACAGATTCCTACGAGCAGTACTTC.

V and J are TRBV7-2 and TRBJ2-1; TRBD2 matches at 11 bases. The CDR3 is 16 residues long. Germline CDR1 is SGHTA and CDR2 is FQGNSA. Trimming at V came to 5 bases and at J to 4 bases, leaving 7 bases not matched to a gene. The CDR3 region is CASSPPRLAGYNEQFF. The DNA of the CDR3 is TGTGCCAGCAGCCCTCCCCGACTAGCGGGATACAATGAGCAGTTCTTC.

This clonotype was seen only a few times. The chain links TRBV3-1 to TRBJ2-5; tentatively, D is TRBD1 (5 bases). Germline V gene data show CDR1 as LGHDT and CDR2 as YNNKEL (reference sequence). Trimming shortened V by 8 bases and J by 5 bases, and 12 bases separated the two germline ends. This CDR3 has 12 residues. The CDR3 here is CASAPGWETQYF. CDR3 nucleotide sequence: TGTGCCAGCGCCCCAGGGTGGGAGACCCAGTACTTC.

This clonotype has ten or more counts. This rearrangement joins TRBV7-8 to TRBJ1-5; tentative D call: TRBD1 (5 bases). The germline gives CDR1 SGHVS, CDR2 FQNEAQ. The CDR3 consists of 15 residues. V was trimmed by 3 bases and J by 4 bases, leaving 13 bases between them. DNA for the CDR3: TGTGCCAGCAGCTTTTTACAGGCGGGGAATCAGCCCCAGCATTTT. This sequence encodes CASSFLQAGNQPQHF.

The V gene is TRBV6-5, the J gene TRBJ2-7; tentative D call: TRBD1 (6 bases). This CDR3 region has 14 residues. Trimming took off 2 bases at V and 1 base at J, with 9 bases between the two ends. Germline V gene data show CDR1 as MNHEY and CDR2 as SVGAGI. CDR3 loop: CASSYGDTSYEQYF. CDR3 DNA: TGTGCCAGCAGTTACGGGGACACTTCCTACGAGCAGTACTTC.

This clonotype has at least ten counts. V usage is TRBV12-3 or TRBV12-4 and J usage is TRBJ1-5; D ambiguous. The V end was cut by 1 base, the J end by 0 bases, with 10 bases between. The CDR3 has 16 amino acids. The CDR3 sequence: CASSLGSWYSNQPQHF. As DNA, the CDR3 is TGTGCCAGCAGTTTAGGGTCCTGGTATAGCAATCAGCCCCAGCATTTT.

The sample holds a few counts of this clonotype. The chain couples TRBV6-2 or TRBV6-3 to TRBJ1-5; weak D call: TRBD1 (6 bases). V was shortened by 4 bases and J by 3 bases, with 13 bases between the two germline ends. The CDR3 length is 15 residues. Germline values: CDR1 MNHEY, CDR2 SVGEGT. The CDR3 loop reads CASSSDSPSNQPQHF. Here the CDR3 DNA reads TGTGCCAGCAGTTCGGACAGCCCCTCCAATCAGCCCCAGCATTTT.

Only a few counts were recorded for this clonotype. The chain has TRBV18 and TRBJ1-1; D is undetermined. This CDR3 comprises 14 residues. Germline CDR1 reads KGHSH; CDR2 reads LQKENI. The V gene lost 3 bases and the J gene lost 1 base, with 9 bases spanning the gap. CDR3 protein: CASSPFQENTEAFF. The CDR3 DNA reads TGTGCCAGCTCACCCTTTCAGGAGAACACTGAAGCTTTCTTT.

This clonotype has more than one count but fewer than ten. The CDR3 DNA reads TGTGCCATCAGTGGGGCAGTCGGGACACCATATAATTCACCCCTCCACTTT. It translates to CAISGAVGTPYNSPLHF. The rearrangement links TRBV10-3 to TRBJ1-6; D possibly corresponds to TRBD1 (6 bases). Germline CDR1 and CDR2: ENHRY and SYGVKD. V dropped 4 bases and J dropped 4 bases, with 17 bases sitting between them. The CDR3 runs 17 residues.

This clonotype showed up many times. CDR3 loop: CASSQERSMWNTEAFF. The CDR3 DNA follows: TGTGCCAGCAGCCAAGAGAGATCAATGTGGAACACTGAAGCTTTCTTT. V gene TRBV4-2 combines with J gene TRBJ1-1; D is unresolved. Deletions cut 0 bases from V and 1 base from J, with 12 bases between. Germline V gene sequence: CDR1 LGHNA, CDR2 YNFKEQ. This CDR3 region has 16 residues.

The CDR3 loop reads CASSPRAGVYNEQFF. The CDR3 DNA reads as TGTGCCAGCAGCCCCCGGGCGGGAGTATACAATGAGCAGTTCTTC. V gene TRBV7-8 combines with J gene TRBJ2-1; TRBD2 aligns across 7 bases. Per the germline V gene, CDR1 is SGHVS and CDR2 is FQNEAQ. CDR3 length: 15 amino acids. The ends lost 5 bases at V and 4 bases at J; junction bases unmatched: 8.

This clonotype was counted between two and nine times. The genes are TRBV6-5 and TRBJ1-3; 7 bases agree with TRBD1. The V gene's germline CDR1 is MNHEY and CDR2 SVGAGI. V was pared by 2 bases and J by 7 bases, with 5 bases of the junction left unmatched. The CDR3 sequence is 14 residues long. In DNA form, the CDR3 reads TGTGCCAGCAGTTACGGGCAGGGGGGGAACACCATATATTTT. It yields the protein CASSYGQGGNTIYF.

This chain joins TRBV19 and TRBJ1-2; 7 nucleotides line up with TRBD1. V was clipped by 6 bases and J by 4 bases; unmatched bases: 5. Per germline, CDR1 LNHDA and CDR2 SQIVND (reference sequence). The CDR3 contains 13 residues. CDR3 sequence (DNA): TGTGCCAGTAGGAGGGACAGCCTCTATGGCTACACCTTC. Amino acid sequence: CASRRDSLYGYTF.

This clonotype was observed a few times. The chain recombines TRBV29-1 with TRBJ2-2; TRBD2 matches 8 bases. The CDR3 runs 12 residues. Germline assignment: CDR1 SQVTM and CDR2 ANQGSEA. Trimming took 6 bases from V and 13 from J; bases not matched to a gene: 10. The CDR3 protein is CSVPSGGEGLFF. The CDR3 DNA reads as TGCAGCGTACCCTCGGGAGGGGAGGGGCTGTTTTTT.

In this sample, this clonotype turned up many times. V gene TRBV12-3 or TRBV12-4 combines with J gene TRBJ1-3; 7 bases line up with TRBD1. V lost 8 bases to trimming and J lost 7 bases; unmatched junction nucleotides: 8. This CDR3 spans 13 amino acids. CDR3 in DNA: TGTGCCAGCCGGACAGGCCTTGTTAACACCATATATTTT. Amino acid sequence: CASRTGLVNTIYF.

CDR3 DNA: TGCGCCAGCAGCCACGGACTAGCGGGAGGGCGGCGGACCGGGGAGCTGTTTTTT. Translated, it gives CASSHGLAGGRRTGELFF. The rearrangement links TRBV4-3 to TRBJ2-2, with TRBD2 identical over 15 bases. Germline assignment: CDR1 LGHNA and CDR2 YSLEER. This CDR3 is built from 18 residues. J lost 5 bases, V lost 3 bases, and 7 bases had no gene match.

In its sample, this clonotype was seen a few times. The J gene is TRBJ1-2, the V gene TRBV5-1; TRBD1 matches 10 bases. CDR1 SGHRS and CDR2 YFSETQ come from the germline V gene. After removal of 2 bases from V and 7 bases from J, the junction contained 11 bases not matched to a gene. The CDR3 is made up of 16 amino acids. The CDR3 protein is CASSFRRTGGISGYTF. CDR3 sequence (DNA): TGCGCCAGCAGCTTTAGGCGGACAGGGGGGATCTCTGGCTACACCTTC.

This clonotype was seen more than once but under ten times. This chain joins TRBV4-1 and TRBJ2-4, with D maybe TRBD1 (5 bases). Trimming shortened V by 2 bases and J by 3 bases, and 11 bases separated the two germline ends. This CDR3 comprises 15 residues. CDR1 is MGHRA and CDR2 is YSYEKL in the germline V gene. CDR3 bases: TGCGCCAGCAGCCAACTCAGGGTGGGCAAAAACATTCAGTACTTC. This sequence encodes CASSQLRVGKNIQYF.

The chain has TRBV12-3 or TRBV12-4 and TRBJ2-1, with D uncertain. CDR3 length: 13 residues. Trimming took 5 bases from V and 6 from J, leaving 11 bases between them. In DNA form, the CDR3 reads TGTGCCAGCAGTCTTCGACGCGTCAATGAGCAGTTCTTC. As protein: CASSLRRVNEQFF.

CDR3: CASSPGLAELYEQYF. DNA for the CDR3: TGTGCCAGCAGCCCCGGACTAGCGGAACTCTACGAGCAGTACTTC. The gene calls are TRBV3-1 and TRBJ2-7, with TRBD2 identical over 10 bases. The CDR3 length is 15 residues. Looked up from germline, CDR1 is LGHDT and CDR2 is YNNKEL (reference sequence). Trimming removed 4 bases from V and 3 bases from J; junction bases left unmatched: 6.

The gene calls are TRBV28 and TRBJ2-3; the match to TRBD2 covers 13 bases. CDR1 is MDHEN and CDR2 is SYDVKM in the germline V gene. V trimming: 7 bases; J trimming: 7 bases; junction bases outside the gene matches: 14. The CDR3 is 17 amino acids. CDR3 DNA sequence: TGTGCCAGCACCCAGGGACTAGCGGGACCGGTGGCCAATACGCAGTATTTT. Residues: CASTQGLAGPVANTQYF.